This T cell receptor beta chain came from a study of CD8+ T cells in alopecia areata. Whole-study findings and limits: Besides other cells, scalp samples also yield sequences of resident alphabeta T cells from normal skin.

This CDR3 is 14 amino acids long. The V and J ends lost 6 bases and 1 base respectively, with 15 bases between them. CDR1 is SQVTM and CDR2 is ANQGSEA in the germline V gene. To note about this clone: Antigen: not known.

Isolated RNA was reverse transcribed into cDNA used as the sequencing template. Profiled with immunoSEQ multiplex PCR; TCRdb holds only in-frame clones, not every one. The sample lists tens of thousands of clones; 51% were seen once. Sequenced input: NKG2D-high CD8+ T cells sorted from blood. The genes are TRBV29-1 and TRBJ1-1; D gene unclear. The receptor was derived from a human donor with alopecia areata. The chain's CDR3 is CSVYIRYQNTEAFF. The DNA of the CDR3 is TGCAGCGTCTATATACGGTACCAGAACACTGAAGCTTTCTTT.